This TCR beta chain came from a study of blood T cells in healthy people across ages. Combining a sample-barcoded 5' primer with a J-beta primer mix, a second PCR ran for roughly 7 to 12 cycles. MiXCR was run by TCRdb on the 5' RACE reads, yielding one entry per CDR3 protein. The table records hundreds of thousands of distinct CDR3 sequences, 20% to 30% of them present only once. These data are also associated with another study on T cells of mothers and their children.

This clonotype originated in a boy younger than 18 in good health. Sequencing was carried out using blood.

The CDR3 DNA is TGTGCCAGCAGATTTGGGGGAGGCAATCAGCCCCAGCATTTT. This encodes CASRFGGGNQPQHF. This chain joins TRBV27 and TRBJ1-5; tentative D call: TRBD1 (5 bases). Between the trimmed V and J ends, which lost 6 bases and 2 bases, there was a span of 11 bases. Germline V CDR1 and CDR2: MNHEY, SMNVEV (reference sequence). The CDR3 is 14 residues long.